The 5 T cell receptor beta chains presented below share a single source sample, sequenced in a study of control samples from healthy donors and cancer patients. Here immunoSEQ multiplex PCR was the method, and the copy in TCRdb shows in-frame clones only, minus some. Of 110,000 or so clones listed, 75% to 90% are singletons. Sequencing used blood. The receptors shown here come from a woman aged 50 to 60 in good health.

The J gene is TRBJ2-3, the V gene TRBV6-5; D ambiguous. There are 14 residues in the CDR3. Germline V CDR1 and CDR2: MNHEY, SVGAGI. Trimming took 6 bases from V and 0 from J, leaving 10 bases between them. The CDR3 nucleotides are TGTGCCAGCAGCCCGATGTCCAGCACAGATACGCAGTATTTT. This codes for CASSPMSSTDTQYF.

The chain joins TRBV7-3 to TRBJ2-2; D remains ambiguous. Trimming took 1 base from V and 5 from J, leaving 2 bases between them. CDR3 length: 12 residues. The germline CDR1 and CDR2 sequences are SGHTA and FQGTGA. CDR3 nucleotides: TGTGCCAGCAGCTTAAGTACCGGGGAGCTGTTTTTT. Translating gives CASSLSTGELFF.

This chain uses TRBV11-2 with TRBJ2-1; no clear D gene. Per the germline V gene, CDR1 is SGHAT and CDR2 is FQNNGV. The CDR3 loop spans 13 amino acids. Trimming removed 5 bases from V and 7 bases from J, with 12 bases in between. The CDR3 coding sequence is TGTGCCAGCAGCGCAACGCAGGTAAATGAGCAGTTCTTC. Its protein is CASSATQVNEQFF. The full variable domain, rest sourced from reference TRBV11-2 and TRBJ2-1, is EAGVAQSPRYKIIEKRQSVAFWCNPISGHATLYWYQQILGQGPKLLIQFQNNGVVDDSQLPKDRFSAERLKGVDSTLKIQPAKLEDSAVYLCASSATQVNEQFFGPGTRLTVL.

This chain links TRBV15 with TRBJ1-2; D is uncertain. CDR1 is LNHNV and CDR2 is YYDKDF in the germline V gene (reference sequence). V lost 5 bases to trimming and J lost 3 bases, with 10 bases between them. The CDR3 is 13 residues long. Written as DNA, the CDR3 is TGTGCCACCAGCGCTAGTGGGGACTATGGCTACACCTTC. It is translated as CATSASGDYGYTF.

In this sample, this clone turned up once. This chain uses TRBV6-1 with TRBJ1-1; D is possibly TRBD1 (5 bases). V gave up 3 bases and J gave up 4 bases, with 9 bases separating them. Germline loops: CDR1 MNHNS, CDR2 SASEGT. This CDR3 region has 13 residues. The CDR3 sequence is CASSEGGSTEAFF. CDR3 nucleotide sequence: TGTGCCAGCAGTGAGGGGGGGTCCACTGAAGCTTTCTTT.